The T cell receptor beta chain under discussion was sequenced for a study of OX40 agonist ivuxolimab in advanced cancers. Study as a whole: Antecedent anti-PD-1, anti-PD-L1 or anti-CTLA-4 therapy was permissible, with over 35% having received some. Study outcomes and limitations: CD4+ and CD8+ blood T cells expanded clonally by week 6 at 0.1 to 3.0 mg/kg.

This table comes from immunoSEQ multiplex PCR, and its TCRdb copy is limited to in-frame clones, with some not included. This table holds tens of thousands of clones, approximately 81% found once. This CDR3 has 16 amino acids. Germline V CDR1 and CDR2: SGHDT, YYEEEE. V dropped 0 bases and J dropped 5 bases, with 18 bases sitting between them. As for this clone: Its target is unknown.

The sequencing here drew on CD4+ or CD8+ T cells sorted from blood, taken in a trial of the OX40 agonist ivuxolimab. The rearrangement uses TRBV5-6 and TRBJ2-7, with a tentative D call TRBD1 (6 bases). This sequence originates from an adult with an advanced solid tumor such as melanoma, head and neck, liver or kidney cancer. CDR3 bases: TGTGCCAGCAGCTTGGATGGGGGCGAGCGCGGTAACGAGCAGTACTTC. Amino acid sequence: CASSLDGGERGNEQYF. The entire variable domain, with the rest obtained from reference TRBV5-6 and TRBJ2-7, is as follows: DAGVTQSPTHLIKTRGQQVTLRCSPKSGHDTVSWYQQALGQGPQFIFQYYEEEERQRGNFPDRFSGHQFPNYSSELNVNALLLGDSALYLCASSLDGGERGNEQYFGPGTRLTVT.